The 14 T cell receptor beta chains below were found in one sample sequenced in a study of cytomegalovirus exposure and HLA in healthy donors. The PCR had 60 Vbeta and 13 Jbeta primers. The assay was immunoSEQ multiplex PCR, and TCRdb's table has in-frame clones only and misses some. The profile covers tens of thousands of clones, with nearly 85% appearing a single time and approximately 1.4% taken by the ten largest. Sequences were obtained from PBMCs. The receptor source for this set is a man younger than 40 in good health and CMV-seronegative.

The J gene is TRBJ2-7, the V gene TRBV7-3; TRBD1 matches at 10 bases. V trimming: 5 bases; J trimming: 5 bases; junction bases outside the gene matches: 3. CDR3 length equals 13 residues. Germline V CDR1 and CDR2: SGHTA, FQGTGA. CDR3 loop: CASSPGTGDEQYF. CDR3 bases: TGTGCCAGCAGCCCCGGGACAGGGGACGAGCAGTACTTC. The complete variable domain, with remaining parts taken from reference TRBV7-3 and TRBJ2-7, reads GAGVSQTPSNKVTEKGKYVELRCDPISGHTALYWYRQSLGQGPEFLIYFQGTGAADDSGLPNDRFFAVRPEGSVSTLKIQRTERGDSAVYLCASSPGTGDEQYFGPGTRLTVT.

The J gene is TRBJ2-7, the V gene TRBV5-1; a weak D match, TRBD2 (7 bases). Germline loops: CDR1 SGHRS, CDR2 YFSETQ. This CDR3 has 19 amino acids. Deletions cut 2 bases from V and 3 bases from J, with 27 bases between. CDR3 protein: CASSLPAGGAAIPIYEQYF. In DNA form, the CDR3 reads TGCGCCAGCAGCTTACCTGCTGGGGGGGCAGCTATACCAATCTACGAGCAGTACTTC.

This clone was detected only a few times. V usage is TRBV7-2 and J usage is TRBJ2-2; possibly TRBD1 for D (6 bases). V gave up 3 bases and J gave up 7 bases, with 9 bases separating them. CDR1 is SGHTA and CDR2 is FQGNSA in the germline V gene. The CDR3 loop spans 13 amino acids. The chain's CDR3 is CASSFDRRGELFF. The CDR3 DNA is TGTGCCAGCAGCTTTGACAGGCGCGGGGAGCTGTTTTTT.

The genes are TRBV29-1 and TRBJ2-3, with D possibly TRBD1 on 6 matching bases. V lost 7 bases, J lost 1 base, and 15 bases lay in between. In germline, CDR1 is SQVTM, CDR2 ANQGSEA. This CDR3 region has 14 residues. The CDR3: CSAQHWGRTDTQYF. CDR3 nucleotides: TGCAGCGCGCAACATTGGGGGCGCACAGATACGCAGTATTTT.

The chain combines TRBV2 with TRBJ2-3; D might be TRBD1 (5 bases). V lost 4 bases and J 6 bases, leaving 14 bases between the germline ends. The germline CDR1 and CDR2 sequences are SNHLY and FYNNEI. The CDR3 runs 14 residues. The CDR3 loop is CASSVRGAVDTQYF. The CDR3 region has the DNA TGTGCCAGCAGTGTTCGTGGGGCGGTGGATACGCAGTATTTT.

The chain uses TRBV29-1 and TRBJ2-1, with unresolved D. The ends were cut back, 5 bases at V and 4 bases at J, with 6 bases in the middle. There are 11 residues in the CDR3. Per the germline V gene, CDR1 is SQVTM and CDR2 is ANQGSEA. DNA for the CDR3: TGCAGCGTTCTGGAGTACAATGAGCAGTTCTTC. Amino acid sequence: CSVLEYNEQFF.

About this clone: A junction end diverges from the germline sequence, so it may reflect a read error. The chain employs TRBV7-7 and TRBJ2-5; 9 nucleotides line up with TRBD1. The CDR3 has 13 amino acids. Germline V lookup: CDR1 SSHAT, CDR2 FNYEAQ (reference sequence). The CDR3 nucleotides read TGTGCTAGCAGCTCGGACAGGGGAGAGACCCAGTACTTC. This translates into CASSSDRGETQYF.

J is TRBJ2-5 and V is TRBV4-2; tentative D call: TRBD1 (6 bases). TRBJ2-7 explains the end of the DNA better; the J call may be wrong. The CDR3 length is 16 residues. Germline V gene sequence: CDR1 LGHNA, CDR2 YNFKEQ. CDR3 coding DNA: TGTGCCAGCAGCCAAGAGCCTCAGGGGCAATCCTACGAGCAGTACTTC. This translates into CASSQEPQGQSYEQYF.

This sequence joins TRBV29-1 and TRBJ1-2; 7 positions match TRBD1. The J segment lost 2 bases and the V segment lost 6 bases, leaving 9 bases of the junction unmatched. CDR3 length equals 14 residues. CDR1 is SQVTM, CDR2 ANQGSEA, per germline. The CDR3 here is CSVEWGQLNYGYTF. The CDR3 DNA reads TGCAGCGTGGAGTGGGGACAGTTAAACTATGGCTACACCTTC.

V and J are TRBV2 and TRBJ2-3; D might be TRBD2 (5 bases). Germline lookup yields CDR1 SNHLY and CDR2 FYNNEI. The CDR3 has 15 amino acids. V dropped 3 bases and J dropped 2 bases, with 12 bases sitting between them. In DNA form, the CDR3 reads TGTGCCAGCAGTGACGACTACCTATACACAGATACGCAGTATTTT. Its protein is CASSDDYLYTDTQYF.

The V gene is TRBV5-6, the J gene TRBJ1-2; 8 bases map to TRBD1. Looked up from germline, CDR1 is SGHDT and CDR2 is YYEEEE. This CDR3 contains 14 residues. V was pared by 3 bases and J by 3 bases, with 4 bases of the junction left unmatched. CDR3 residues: CASSYDRGDYGYTF. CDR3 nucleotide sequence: TGTGCCAGCAGCTATGACAGGGGTGACTATGGCTACACCTTC.

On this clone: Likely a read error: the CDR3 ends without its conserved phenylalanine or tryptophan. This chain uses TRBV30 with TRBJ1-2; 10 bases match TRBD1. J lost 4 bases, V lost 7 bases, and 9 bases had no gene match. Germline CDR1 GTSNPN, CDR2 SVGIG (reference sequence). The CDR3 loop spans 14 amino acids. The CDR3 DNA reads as TGTGCCTTTGCCCGGGACAGGGGTTTCTATGGCTACACCCTC. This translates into CAFARDRGFYGYTL.

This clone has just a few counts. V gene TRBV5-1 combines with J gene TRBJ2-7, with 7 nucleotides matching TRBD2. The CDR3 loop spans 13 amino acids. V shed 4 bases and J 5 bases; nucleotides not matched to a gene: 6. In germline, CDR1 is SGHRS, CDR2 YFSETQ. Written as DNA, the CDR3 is TGCGCCAGCAGCCCCGGGACTACCAACGAGCAGTACTTC. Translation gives CASSPGTTNEQYF.

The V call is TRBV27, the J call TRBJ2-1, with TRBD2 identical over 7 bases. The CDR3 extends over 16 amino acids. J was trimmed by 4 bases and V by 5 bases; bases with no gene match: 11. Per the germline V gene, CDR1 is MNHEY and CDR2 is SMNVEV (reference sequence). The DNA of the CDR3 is TGTGCCAGCAGTCTCCTCAGGACTAGAGCGTACAATGAGCAGTTCTTC. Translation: CASSLLRTRAYNEQFF.